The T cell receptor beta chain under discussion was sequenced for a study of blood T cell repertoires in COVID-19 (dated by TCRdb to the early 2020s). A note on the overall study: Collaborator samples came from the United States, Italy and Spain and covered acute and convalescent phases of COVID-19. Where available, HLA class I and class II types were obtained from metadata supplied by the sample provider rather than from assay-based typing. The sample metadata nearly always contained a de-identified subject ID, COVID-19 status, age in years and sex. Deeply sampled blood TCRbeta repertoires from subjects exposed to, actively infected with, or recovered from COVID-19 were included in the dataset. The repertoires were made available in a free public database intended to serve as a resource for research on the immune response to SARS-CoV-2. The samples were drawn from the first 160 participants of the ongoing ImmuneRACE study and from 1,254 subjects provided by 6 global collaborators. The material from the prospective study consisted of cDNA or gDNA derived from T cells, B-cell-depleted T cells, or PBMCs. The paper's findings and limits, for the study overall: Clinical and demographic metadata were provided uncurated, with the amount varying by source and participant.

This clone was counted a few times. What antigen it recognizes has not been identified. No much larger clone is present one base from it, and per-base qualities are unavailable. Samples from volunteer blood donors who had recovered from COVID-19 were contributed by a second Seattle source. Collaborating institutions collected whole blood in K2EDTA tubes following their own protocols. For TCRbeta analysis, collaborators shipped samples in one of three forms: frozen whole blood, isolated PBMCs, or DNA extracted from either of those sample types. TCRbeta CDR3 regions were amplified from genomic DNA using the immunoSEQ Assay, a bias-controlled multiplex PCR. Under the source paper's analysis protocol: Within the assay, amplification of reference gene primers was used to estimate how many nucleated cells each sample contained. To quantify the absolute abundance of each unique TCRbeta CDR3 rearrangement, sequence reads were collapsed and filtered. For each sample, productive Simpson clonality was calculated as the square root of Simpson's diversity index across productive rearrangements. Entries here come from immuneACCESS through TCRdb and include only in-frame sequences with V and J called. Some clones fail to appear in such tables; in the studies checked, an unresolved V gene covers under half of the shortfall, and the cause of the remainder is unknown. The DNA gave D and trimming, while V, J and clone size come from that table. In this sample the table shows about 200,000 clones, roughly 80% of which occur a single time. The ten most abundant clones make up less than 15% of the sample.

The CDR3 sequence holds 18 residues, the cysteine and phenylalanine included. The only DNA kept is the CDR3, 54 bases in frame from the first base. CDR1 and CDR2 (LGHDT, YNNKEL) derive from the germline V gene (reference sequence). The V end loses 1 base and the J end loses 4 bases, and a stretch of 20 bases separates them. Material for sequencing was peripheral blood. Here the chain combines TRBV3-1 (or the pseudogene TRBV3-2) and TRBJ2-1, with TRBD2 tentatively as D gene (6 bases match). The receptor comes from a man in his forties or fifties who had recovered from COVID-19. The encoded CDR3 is CASSQVRVGSWGYNEQFF. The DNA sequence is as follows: TGTGCCAGCAGCCAAGTTCGTGTCGGGAGTTGGGGATACAATGAGCAGTTCTTC.